This T cell receptor (beta chain) was obtained from a study of CD8 T cells in ankylosing spondylitis. With 8 bases removed from V and 6 bases from J, the gap between germline ends came to 14 bases. The CDR3 is 13 residues long. General study findings and limits: Roughly eight highly homologous variants made up a TCR beta motif, and this motif appeared characteristic of ankylosing spondylitis blood. There was reportedly significant enrichment of clones that were disease-linked in matched ankylosing spondylitis synovial fluid.

TCR beta libraries were made by quantitative 5'-RACE with molecular barcodes. TCRdb called the 5' RACE reads again in MiXCR, with one record for every CDR3 protein. Among fewer than 550,000 distinct CDR3 sequences listed, approximately 5% were seen once. This clonotype appeared many times. Its antigen is currently unknown. The source material was blood, either unsorted or a sorted T cell fraction (not recorded which). This chain uses TRBV12-3 or TRBV12-4 with TRBJ1-5, with no clear D. This clonotype was sampled from a male donor with ankylosing spondylitis. CDR3 sequence reads: CASRDQQSQPQHF. The DNA for the CDR3 is TGTGCCAGCCGGGATCAGCAGTCTCAGCCCCAGCATTTT.